This record concerns one T cell receptor (beta chain) sequence. Clones were read by immunoSEQ multiplex PCR, and TCRdb kept only the in-frame ones, dropping some. The sample includes a few hundred thousand clones, approximately 87% of them seen just once. This sample is drawn from a study of blood T cell repertoires in COVID-19. Background on the study: T cells, B-cell-depleted T cells, or PBMCs supplied cDNA or gDNA.

V shed 5 bases and J 11 bases; nucleotides not matched to a gene: 3. Germline assignment: CDR1 SNHLY and CDR2 FYNNEI. This CDR3 comprises 11 residues. Source material: PBMCs or T cells enriched from blood (not recorded which). The chain recombines TRBV2 with TRBJ1-1; the match to TRBD1 covers 9 bases. This clonotype was obtained from a woman between 50 and 59 years old who had recovered from COVID-19. In nucleotides, the CDR3 is TGTGCCAGCAGTTACGACAGGGGGGCTTTCTTT. This sequence encodes CASSYDRGAFF.